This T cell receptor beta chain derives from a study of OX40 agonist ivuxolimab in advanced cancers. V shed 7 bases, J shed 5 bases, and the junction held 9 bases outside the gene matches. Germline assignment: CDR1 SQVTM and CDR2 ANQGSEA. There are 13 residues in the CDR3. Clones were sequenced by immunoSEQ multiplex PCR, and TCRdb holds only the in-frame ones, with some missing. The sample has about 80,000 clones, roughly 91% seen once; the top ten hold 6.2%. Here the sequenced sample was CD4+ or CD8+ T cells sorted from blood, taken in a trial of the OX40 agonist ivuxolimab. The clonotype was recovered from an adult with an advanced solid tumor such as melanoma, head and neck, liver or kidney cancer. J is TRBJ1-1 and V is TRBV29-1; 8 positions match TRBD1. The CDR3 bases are TGCAGCGGCTTCCAGGGGGCTGGTACTGAAGCTTTCTTT. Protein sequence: CSGFQGAGTEAFF.